Listed below are T cell receptor beta chains from one sample, sequenced in a study of cytomegalovirus exposure and HLA in healthy donors. Repertoires were generated with immunoSEQ multiplex PCR, while TCRdb's copy carries only in-frame clones and drops some. The table has 150,000 to 250,000 clones, 82% seen once. The specimen was PBMCs. The source is a boy between 2 and 10 years old in good health and CMV-seronegative. Both conserved end residues are part of each CDR3. Fields, in order: V gene, J gene, D gene, clone size, CDR3 DNA, CDR3 protein. A D gene is named only where the DNA matches it firmly. Clone size is given for some rows only: seen once, a few or many times, or a class if the clone is expanded.

TRBV5-1,TRBJ1-4,TRBD1,-,TGCGCCAGCAGCAGTGGACAGGGTGGATTGACGACTAATGAAAAACTGTTTTTT,CASSSGQGGLTTNEKLFF
TRBV15,TRBJ2-7,-,-,TGTGCCACCAGCAGAGAATTGACAGTCACCTACGAGCAGTACTTC,CATSRELTVTYEQYF
TRBV7-2,TRBJ1-3,-,-,TGTGCCAGCAGTCCCGCCCATGCCAGGCACTCTGGAAACACCATATATTTT,CASSPAHARHSGNTIYF
TRBV19,TRBJ2-1,TRBD2,-,TGTGCCAGTAGTATCTCTAGCGGGGTGTACAATGAGCAGTTCTTC,CASSISSGVYNEQFF
TRBV11-1,TRBJ1-4,TRBD1,few,TGTGCCAGCAGCTCCGGATCCGGGACAGTCGAAAAACTGTTTTTT,CASSSGSGTVEKLFF
TRBV29-1,TRBJ2-1,-,-,TGCAGCGTTGAACGCCAGGTCGGGATCAATGAGCAGTTCTTC,CSVERQVGINEQFF
TRBV7-9,TRBJ2-3,TRBD2,-,TGTGCCAGCAGCTTTAGCGGGGGCCTAGATACGCAGTATTTT,CASSFSGGLDTQYF
TRBV13,TRBJ2-1,TRBD2,-,TGTGCCAGCAGCTCCCCCTCGGGGGGTATTTACAATGAGCAGTTCTTC,CASSSPSGGIYNEQFF
TRBV5-1,TRBJ2-5,TRBD1,-,TGCGCCAGCAGCGCTGGGACAGTCTGGGGGGAGACCCAGTACTTC,CASSAGTVWGETQYF
TRBV7-9,TRBJ2-5,-,once,TGTGCCAGCAGCTTACGGGGAGAGACCCAGTACTTC,CASSLRGETQYF
TRBV29-1,TRBJ2-7,TRBD2,few,TGCAGCGTCGCCCTCCTAGCGGGCCCTTCCGAGCAGTACTTC,CSVALLAGPSEQYF
TRBV6-5,TRBJ1-2,-,-,TGTGCCAGCAGTTACTCGAGTGGGCGAGGCTACACCTTC,CASSYSSGRGYTF
TRBV11-2,TRBJ2-7,TRBD2,few,TGTGCCAGCAGCTTAGTGGGTAGCGGGGGGGCACCCGAGCAGTACTTC,CASSLVGSGGAPEQYF
TRBV29-1,TRBJ2-5,TRBD1,-,TGCAGCGTTGGTACAGGGGTCCAAGAGACCCAGTACTTC,CSVGTGVQETQYF
TRBV7-2,TRBJ1-2,-,once,TGTGCCAGCAGCTTAGGACAGGAAGGCTACACCTTC,CASSLGQEGYTF
TRBV19,TRBJ2-2,-,-,TGTGCCAGTAGTATCCAGGGGTTCGGGGAGCTGTTTTTT,CASSIQGFGELFF
TRBV6-6,TRBJ1-3,TRBD1,-,TGTGCCAGCAGTTACGGTGGCAGGGGGGATCACACCATATATTTT,CASSYGGRGDHTIYF
TRBV6-5,TRBJ1-2,-,few,TGTGCCAGCAGTTACTCTTGGGGGGGAGGCTATGGCTACACCTTC,CASSYSWGGGYGYTF
TRBV5-4,TRBJ2-2,TRBD1,-,TGTGCCAGCAGCTTGTTTCCAGGGGGAAGGACCGGGGAGCTGTTTTTT,CASSLFPGGRTGELFF
TRBV9,TRBJ1-3,TRBD1,-,TGTGCCAGCAGCTCGGGGACAGTCTCTGGAAACACCATATATTTT,CASSSGTVSGNTIYF
TRBV11-2,TRBJ2-7,-,once,TGTGCCAGCAGCTTAGTCGGTAGCGGATACGAGCAGTACTTC,CASSLVGSGYEQYF
TRBV20-1,TRBJ2-1,-,-,TGCAGCGGCTTGGGCCACAATGAGCAGTTCTTC,CSGLGHNEQFF
TRBV29-1,TRBJ1-2,-,-,TGCAGCGTTGAAGAGAGCCCCTCCGGGGGCTACACCTTC,CSVEESPSGGYTF
TRBV19,TRBJ2-2,-,-,TGTGCCAGTAGTCCCCCGCGGGCTCTCACCGGGGAGCTGTTTTTT,CASSPPRALTGELFF
TRBV6-5,TRBJ2-7,TRBD1,-,TGTGCCAGCAGTTCCGCAGGCGGACAGGGGCTCATCGAGCAGTACTTC,CASSSAGGQGLIEQYF
TRBV5-1,TRBJ2-3,TRBD2,-,TGCGCCAGCCAAAGCGGGGGGGCAGGAGATACGCAGTATTTT,CASQSGGAGDTQYF
TRBV5-1,TRBJ1-1,-,-,TGCGCCCTAGACAGGAGTGAAGCTTTCTTT,CALDRSEAFF
TRBV27,TRBJ1-2,-,-,TGTGCCAGCAGTTTATCCCCGGACAGTCTCTATGGCTACACCTTC,CASSLSPDSLYGYTF
TRBV9,TRBJ2-7,-,-,TGTGCCAGCAGCGTTCTCCCCTTCTCCTACGAGCAGTACTTC,CASSVLPFSYEQYF